This TCR beta chain was profiled in a study of blood T cell repertoires in COVID-19. Study-level information: PBMCs, B-cell-depleted T cells, or T cells provided the cDNA or gDNA that made up the material.

Germline V CDR1 and CDR2: GTSNPN, SVGIG (reference sequence). The CDR3 is 14 amino acids. The V end lost 4 bases, the J end lost 0 bases, and 7 bases lay between the germline ends. The data were produced by immunoSEQ multiplex PCR, yet TCRdb's version contains in-frame clones alone and is incomplete. The data hold more than 110,000 clones, with about 90% observed a single time. This receptor was taken from a woman of 80 years or more with acute or convalescent COVID-19. The rearrangement links TRBV30 to TRBJ1-6, with unresolved D. The sample comprised peripheral blood. The CDR3 spells CAWKRSSYNSPLHF. The CDR3 DNA sequence: TGTGCCTGGAAGCGAAGCTCCTATAATTCACCCCTCCACTTT.